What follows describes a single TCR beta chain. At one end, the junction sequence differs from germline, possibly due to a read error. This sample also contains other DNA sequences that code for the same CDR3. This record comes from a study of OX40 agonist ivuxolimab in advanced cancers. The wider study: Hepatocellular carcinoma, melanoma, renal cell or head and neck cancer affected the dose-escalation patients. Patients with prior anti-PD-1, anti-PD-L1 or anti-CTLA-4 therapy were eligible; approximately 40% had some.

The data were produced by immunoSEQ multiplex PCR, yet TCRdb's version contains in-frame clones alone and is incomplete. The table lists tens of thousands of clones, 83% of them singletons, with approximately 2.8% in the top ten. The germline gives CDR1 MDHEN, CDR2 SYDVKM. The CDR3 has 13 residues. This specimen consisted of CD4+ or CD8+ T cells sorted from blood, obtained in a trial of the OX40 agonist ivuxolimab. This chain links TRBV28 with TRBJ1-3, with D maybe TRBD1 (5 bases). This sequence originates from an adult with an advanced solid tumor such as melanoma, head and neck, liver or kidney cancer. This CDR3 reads CASSLGQLRTIYF. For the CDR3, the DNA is TGTGCTAGCAGCCTCGGACAATTACGCACCATATATTTT.